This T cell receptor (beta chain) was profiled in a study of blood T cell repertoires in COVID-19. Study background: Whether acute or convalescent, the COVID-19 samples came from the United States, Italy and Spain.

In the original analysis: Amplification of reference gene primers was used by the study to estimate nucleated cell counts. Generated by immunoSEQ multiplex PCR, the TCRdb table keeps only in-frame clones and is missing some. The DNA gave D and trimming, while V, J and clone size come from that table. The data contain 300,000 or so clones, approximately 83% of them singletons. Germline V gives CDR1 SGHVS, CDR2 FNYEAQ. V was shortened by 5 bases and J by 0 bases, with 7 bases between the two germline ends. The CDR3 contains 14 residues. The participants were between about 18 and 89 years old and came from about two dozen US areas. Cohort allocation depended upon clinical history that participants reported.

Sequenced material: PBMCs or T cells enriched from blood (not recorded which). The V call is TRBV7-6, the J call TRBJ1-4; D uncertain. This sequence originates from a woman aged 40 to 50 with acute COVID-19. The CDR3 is CASSLYATNEKLFF. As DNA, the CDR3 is TGTGCCAGCAGCCTATACGCAACTAATGAAAAACTGTTTTTT. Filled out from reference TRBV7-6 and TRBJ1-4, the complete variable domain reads GAGVSQSPRYKVTKRGQDVALRCDPISGHVSLYWYRQALGQGPEFLTYFNYEAQQDKSGLPNDRFSAERPEGSISTLTIQRTEQRDSAMYRCASSLYATNEKLFFGSGTQLSVL.